The source of this T cell receptor beta chain is a study of T cells in Graves' hyperthyroidism and ophthalmopathy. TCR beta CDR3 sequences were amplified from RNA transcripts. With the HTBI primer set, the TCR CDR3 went through a first round of RT-PCR. Each CDR3 protein is one row after TCRdb ran MiXCR on the multiplex PCR reads. The sample carries a few hundred thousand distinct CDR3 sequences, around 13% recorded once. This clonotype has more than one count but fewer than ten. Between the trimmed V and J ends, which lost 4 bases and 2 bases, there was a span of 12 bases. This CDR3 comprises 14 residues. Germline CDR1 is SQVTM and CDR2 is ANQGSEA.

The sample consisted of blood. The J gene is TRBJ2-4, the V gene TRBV29-1; D call uncertain. The TCR originated in a woman younger than 35 with Graves' hyperthyroidism. The CDR3 here is CSVGAAASKNIQYF. Written as DNA, the CDR3 is TGCAGCGTTGGCGCCGCGGCTTCCAAAAACATTCAGTACTTC. Supplemented by reference TRBV29-1 and TRBJ2-4, the full variable domain reads SAVISQKPSRDICQRGTSLTIQCQVDSQVTMMFWYRQQPGQSLTLIATANQGSEATYESGFVIDKFPISRPNLTFSTLTVSNMSPEDSSIYLCSVGAAASKNIQYFGAGTRLSVL.